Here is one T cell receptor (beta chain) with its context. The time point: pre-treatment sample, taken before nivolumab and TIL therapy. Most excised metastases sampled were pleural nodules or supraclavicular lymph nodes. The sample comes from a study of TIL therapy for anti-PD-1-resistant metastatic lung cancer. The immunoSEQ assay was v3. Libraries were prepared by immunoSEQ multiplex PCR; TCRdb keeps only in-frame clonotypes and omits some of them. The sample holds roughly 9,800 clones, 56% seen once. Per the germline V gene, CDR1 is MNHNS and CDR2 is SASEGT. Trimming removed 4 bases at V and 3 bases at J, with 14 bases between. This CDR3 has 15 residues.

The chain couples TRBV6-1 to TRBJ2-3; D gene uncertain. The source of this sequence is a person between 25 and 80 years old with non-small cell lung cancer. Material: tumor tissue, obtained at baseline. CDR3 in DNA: TGTGCCAGCAGTGTGGTGGGTCATGCAACAGATACGCAGTATTTT. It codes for CASSVVGHATDTQYF.